The 15 T cell receptor beta chains below all came from one sample that was sequenced in a study of T cells in Graves' hyperthyroidism and ophthalmopathy. RNA transcripts gave rise to amplified TCR beta CDR3 regions. HTBI primers were the set used in a first-round RT-PCR of the TCR CDR3. Using its own MiXCR run on the multiplex PCR reads, TCRdb lists one record per CDR3 protein. The sample has some 490,000 distinct CDR3 sequences, around a fifth seen once. The sequencing input was blood. These receptors were collected from a woman between 65 and 79 years old with Graves' ophthalmopathy.

This sequence joins TRBV27 and TRBJ2-1; 8 nucleotides match TRBD2. Germline CDR1 is MNHEY and CDR2 is SMNVEV (reference sequence). The CDR3 is 14 residues long. V lost 5 bases, J lost 7 bases, and 7 bases stayed unmatched. This CDR3 reads CASSKAGEGNEQFF. CDR3 DNA: TGTGCCAGCAGTAAAGCGGGAGAAGGGAATGAGCAGTTCTTC.

The chain joins TRBV3-1 to TRBJ2-7; the D call may be TRBD1 or TRBD2 (5 bases each). Germline V gene lookup returns CDR1 LGHDT and CDR2 YNNKEL (reference sequence). The CDR3 extends over 15 amino acids. Trimming cost V 1 base and J 4 bases, with 14 bases left between them. The CDR3 reads CASSQGQRGLYEQYF. CDR3 DNA sequence: TGTGCCAGCAGCCAAGGGCAGAGGGGTTTATACGAGCAGTACTTC.

This clonotype has only a few counts. CDR3 loop: CASSFLAGGLGSYNEQFF. The CDR3 DNA reads TGTGCCAGCAGCTTTTTGGCAGGGGGCCTTGGGTCCTACAATGAGCAGTTCTTC. The V and J genes are TRBV5-6 and TRBJ2-1, with 8 bases aligning to TRBD1. CDR1 and CDR2 from the germline V gene are SGHDT and YYEEEE. The CDR3 sequence is 18 residues long. The V gene end was trimmed by 2 bases and the J gene end by 1 base; junction bases not matched to a gene: 11.

The V and J genes are TRBV30 and TRBJ2-2; 7 nucleotides line up with TRBD1. CDR1 and CDR2 (germline): GTSNPN, SVGIG (reference sequence). V trimming: 0 bases; J trimming: 0 bases; junction bases outside the gene matches: 4. The CDR3 length is 16 residues. The CDR3 nucleotides are TGTGCCTGGAGTGTACTTGGGACAGCGAACACCGGGGAGCTGTTTTTT. It specifies CAWSVLGTANTGELFF.

Many counts were recorded for this clonotype. The V and J genes are TRBV4-3 and TRBJ1-2, with a possible D match to TRBD1 (6 bases). CDR1 and CDR2 (germline): LGHNA, YSLEER. Between the trimmed V and J ends, which lost 0 bases and 4 bases, there was a span of 12 bases. The CDR3 is made up of 15 amino acids. CDR3 sequence (DNA): TGCGCCAGCAGCCAAGAAATTCAGGGGATCTATGGCTACACCTTC. The encoded protein is CASSQEIQGIYGYTF.

The table lists this clonotype with a few counts. The chain carries TRBV5-4 and TRBJ2-2; tentative D call: TRBD1 (5 bases). V was cut by 4 bases and J by 4 bases, with 11 bases left in between. The CDR3 covers 14 residues. Looked up from germline, CDR1 is SGHNT and CDR2 is YYREEE (reference sequence). The CDR3 sequence: CASSLQGPTGELFF. The CDR3 DNA is TGTGCCAGCAGCCTCCAGGGCCCCACCGGGGAGCTGTTTTTT. Using reference TRBV5-4 and TRBJ2-2 for the parts outside the CDR3, the full variable domain is ETGVTQSPTHLIKTRGQQVTLRCSSQSGHNTVSWYQQALGQGPQFIFQYYREEENGRGNFPPRFSGLQFPNYSSELNVNALELDDSALYLCASSLQGPTGELFFGEGSRLTVL.

This clonotype has ten or more counts. CDR3 sequence: CASSYRGRGETQYF. The CDR3 DNA is TGTGCCAGCAGTTACAGGGGGAGGGGAGAGACCCAGTACTTC. J is TRBJ2-5 and V is TRBV12-3 or TRBV12-4, with D tentatively TRBD1 (8 bases). The V gene lost 4 bases and the J gene lost 4 bases, with 13 bases spanning the gap. The CDR3 contains 14 residues.

In its sample, this clonotype was seen many times. This chain links TRBV6-2 or TRBV6-3 with TRBJ1-1; D is perhaps TRBD1 (6 bases). This CDR3 spans 16 amino acids. V shed 4 bases and J shed 0 bases, with 15 bases lying between them. Germline V gene data show CDR1 as MNHEY and CDR2 as SVGEGT. CDR3 in DNA: TGTGCCAGCAGTTTCCGTGAGACAGGACTGAACACTGAAGCTTTCTTT. As protein: CASSFRETGLNTEAFF.

This clonotype occurred many times. The chain carries TRBV7-3 and TRBJ1-1, with D possibly matching TRBD1 (6 bases). V shed 8 bases and J shed 1 base, with 11 bases lying between them. Germline CDR1 is SGHTA and CDR2 is FQGTGA. This CDR3 spans 13 amino acids. CDR3 DNA sequence: TGTGCCAGCGCGGGGGGGGCGAACACTGAAGCTTTCTTT. Protein: CASAGGANTEAFF.

This rearrangement joins TRBV10-3 to TRBJ2-3; 14 nucleotides line up with TRBD2. The CDR3 is 16 amino acids. V dropped 3 bases and J dropped 5; count of bases not matched to a gene: 4. Per germline, CDR1 ENHRY and CDR2 SYGVKD. The CDR3 protein is CAISDGLAGGVDTQYF. DNA for the CDR3: TGTGCCATCAGTGACGGACTAGCGGGAGGAGTAGATACGCAGTATTTT.

The CDR3 here is CSARIDRPVMAQHF. CDR3 in DNA: TGCAGTGCAAGAATAGACAGGCCCGTAATGGCCCAGCATTTT. The chain is built from TRBV20-1 and TRBJ1-5, with a possible D match to TRBD1 (6 bases). V dropped 6 bases and J dropped 11 bases, with 23 bases sitting between them. Germline CDR1 reads DFQATT; CDR2 reads SNEGSKA (reference sequence). The CDR3 totals 14 residues.

V is TRBV19 and J is TRBJ2-3; D remains unclear. Germline V gene sequence: CDR1 LNHDA, CDR2 SQIVND (reference sequence). There are 17 residues in the CDR3. V lost 3 bases and J 1 base, leaving 17 bases between the germline ends. The CDR3 here is CASSMGWSASGTDTQYF. CDR3 coding DNA: TGTGCCAGTAGTATGGGGTGGAGCGCCTCGGGCACAGATACGCAGTATTTT.

The V and J genes are TRBV4-3 and TRBJ2-7; D gene unclear. Trimming removed 1 base from V and 3 bases from J, with 10 bases in between. The CDR3 covers 14 residues. Per the germline V gene, CDR1 is LGHNA and CDR2 is YSLEER. In DNA form, the CDR3 reads TGCGCCAGCAGCCAAGGGCTAGTGGGCTACGAGCAGTACTTC. It encodes CASSQGLVGYEQYF.

The chain joins TRBV6-5 to TRBJ1-4, with 9 bases identical to TRBD1. This CDR3 has 16 residues. The trim removed 0 bases at V and 5 bases at J, leaving 4 bases unmatched. Germline V gene lookup returns CDR1 MNHEY and CDR2 SVGAGI. As DNA, the CDR3 is TGTGCCAGCAGTTACTCGAAAGGGACAGGGAATGAAAAACTGTTTTTT. Residues: CASSYSKGTGNEKLFF.

This clonotype was seen a few times. V and J are TRBV19 and TRBJ2-2, with 7 bases identical to TRBD1. Losses at the gene ends were 5 bases for V and 1 base for J; bases not matched to a gene: 7. The CDR3 runs 16 residues. The V gene's germline CDR1 is LNHDA and CDR2 SQIVND (reference sequence). CDR3 amino acids: CASSPLRTGNTGELFF. DNA of the CDR3: TGTGCCAGTAGTCCTCTTAGGACAGGGAACACCGGGGAGCTGTTTTTT.